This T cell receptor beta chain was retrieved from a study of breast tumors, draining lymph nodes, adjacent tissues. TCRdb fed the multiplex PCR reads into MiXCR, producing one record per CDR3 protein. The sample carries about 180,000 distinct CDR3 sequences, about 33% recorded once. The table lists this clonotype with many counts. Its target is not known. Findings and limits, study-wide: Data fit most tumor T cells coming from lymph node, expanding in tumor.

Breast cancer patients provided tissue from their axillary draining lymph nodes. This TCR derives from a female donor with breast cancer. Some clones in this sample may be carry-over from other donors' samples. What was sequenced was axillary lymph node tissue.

The DNA for the CDR3 is TGTGCCAGCAGTTCCCGAGGGACGGCAGGAGGCTATGAGCAGTTCTTC. It specifies CASSSRGTAGGYEQFF. The genes are TRBV25-1 and TRBJ2-1, with D perhaps assigned TRBD1 or TRBD2 (5 bases each). Per the germline V gene, CDR1 is MGHDK and CDR2 is SYGVNS. The CDR3 contains 16 residues. V lost 5 bases and J 8 bases, leaving 22 bases between the germline ends.